Sequencing of this T cell receptor (beta chain) was carried out in a study of blood T cells in healthy people across ages. Study observations and caveats: Roughly linearly, TCR beta diversity per million T cells fell as age increased. The long-lived group displayed more naive CD4+ cells, plus higher diversity, than the aged donors did.

V lost 6 bases, J lost 6 bases, and 19 bases stayed unmatched. This CDR3 is built from 18 residues. For the second PCR, which ran for about 7 to 12 cycles, a sample-barcoded 5' primer and a J-beta primer mix were used. Each single sample gave us at least 2.5 million CDR3-containing paired-end reads. One entry per CDR3 protein results from TCRdb running MiXCR on the 5' RACE reads. The sample lists some 1.4 million distinct CDR3 sequences, approximately 40% occurring once. For this clonotype: The antigen remains unidentified.

The source is a woman between 18 and 29 years old in good health. The V call is TRBV12-3 or TRBV12-4, the J call TRBJ2-2; 7 nucleotides match TRBD2. The sample comprised blood. CDR3 region: CASSAGRLAAAPPGELFF. The CDR3 nucleotides read TGTGCCAGCAGCGCCGGCCGTCTAGCGGCTGCACCCCCCGGGGAGCTGTTTTTT.